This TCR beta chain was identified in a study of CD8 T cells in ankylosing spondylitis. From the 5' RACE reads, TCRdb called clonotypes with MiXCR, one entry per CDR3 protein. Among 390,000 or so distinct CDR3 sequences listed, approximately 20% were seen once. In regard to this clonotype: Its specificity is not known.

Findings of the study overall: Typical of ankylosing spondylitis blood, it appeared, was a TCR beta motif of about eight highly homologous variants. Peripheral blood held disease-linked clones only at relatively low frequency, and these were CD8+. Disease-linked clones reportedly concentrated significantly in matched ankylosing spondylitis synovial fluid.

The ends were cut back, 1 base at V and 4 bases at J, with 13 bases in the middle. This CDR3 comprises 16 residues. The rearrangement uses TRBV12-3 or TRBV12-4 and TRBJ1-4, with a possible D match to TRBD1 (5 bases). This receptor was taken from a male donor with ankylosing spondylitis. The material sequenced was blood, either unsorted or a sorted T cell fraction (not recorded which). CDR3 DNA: TGTGCCAGCAGTTTAGGAGGGGCAGGTCGTAATGAAAAACTGTTTTTT. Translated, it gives CASSLGGAGRNEKLFF.